One sample yielded the 25 T cell receptor beta chains listed below, sequenced in a study of beta chain features in type 1 diabetes. Expressed TCRB transcripts were sequenced after all isolated RNA was converted to cDNA. This table comes from immunoSEQ multiplex PCR, and its TCRdb copy is limited to in-frame clones, with some not included. The sample lists hundreds of thousands of clones, 30% occurring once. Source material: naive CD4+ T cells from blood. These receptors were obtained from a young man in good health.

This chain joins TRBV18 and TRBJ1-2; D ambiguous. CDR1 is KGHSH and CDR2 is LQKENI in the germline V gene. The V end lost 4 bases, the J end lost 4 bases, and 13 bases lay between the germline ends. This CDR3 contains 14 residues. As DNA, the CDR3 is TGTGCCAGCTCACAATTCGATGCCATCTATGGCTACACCTTC. Its protein product is CASSQFDAIYGYTF. The full variable domain, with the rest looked up from reference TRBV18 and TRBJ1-2, is NAGVMQNPRHLVRRRGQEARLRCSPMKGHSHVYWYRQLPEEGLKFMVYLQKENIIDESGMPKERFSAEFPKEGPSILRIQQVVRGDSAAYFCASSQFDAIYGYTFGSGTRLTVV.

This chain connects TRBV7-2 to TRBJ2-5, with no clear D. Trimming removed 2 bases at V and 2 bases at J, with 15 bases between. CDR3 length equals 16 residues. Germline CDR1 is SGHTA and CDR2 is FQGNSA. CDR3 bases: TGTGCCAGCAGCTTAATCGGTCACGGCCCACAAGAGACCCAGTACTTC. Encoded protein: CASSLIGHGPQETQYF.

In its sample, this clone was seen a few times. The J gene is TRBJ2-6, the V gene TRBV30; unclear D gene. The germline V gene encodes CDR1 GTSNPN and CDR2 SVGIG (reference sequence). Deletions cut 6 bases from V and 4 bases from J, with 10 bases between. The CDR3 has 13 residues. For the CDR3, the DNA is TGTGCCTGCCCAACGTCCGGGGCCAACGTCCTGACTTTC. It encodes CACPTSGANVLTF.

This clone was observed a handful of times. The chain couples TRBV30 to TRBJ1-2, with a weak D call TRBD1 (6 bases). The CDR3 extends over 14 amino acids. Germline V gene lookup returns CDR1 GTSNPN and CDR2 SVGIG (reference sequence). V lost 2 bases to trimming and J lost 4 bases, with 14 bases between them. CDR3 loop: CAWSPWGAGYGYTF. CDR3 nucleotide sequence: TGTGCCTGGAGTCCTTGGGGGGCAGGCTATGGCTACACCTTC.

In its sample, this clone was seen a few times. V usage is TRBV11-3 and J usage is TRBJ2-5, with D perhaps TRBD1 (6 bases). The CDR3 is made up of 14 amino acids. CDR1 SGHNT and CDR2 YENEEA come from the germline V gene. Between the trimmed V and J ends, which lost 3 bases and 1 base, there was a span of 9 bases. The CDR3 is CASSLGHSQETQYF. DNA of the CDR3: TGTGCCAGCAGCTTGGGACATAGCCAAGAGACCCAGTACTTC.

CDR3 nucleotides: TGCGCCAGCAGCCGAGGTCAGCTCTACGAGCAGTACTTC. Translation gives CASSRGQLYEQYF. The J gene is TRBJ2-7, the V gene TRBV4-1; D is undetermined. The germline gives CDR1 MGHRA, CDR2 YSYEKL. The CDR3 loop spans 13 amino acids. Trimming left V 4 bases short and J 3 bases short, with 10 bases between.

This clone has only a few counts. The chain employs TRBV27 and TRBJ1-5; 7 bases are shared with TRBD1. Germline CDR1 and CDR2: MNHEY and SMNVEV (reference sequence). CDR3 size: 15 residues. V was clipped by 2 bases and J by 2 bases; unmatched bases: 3. The CDR3 region has the DNA TGTGCCAGCAGTTTAAGGGACAGAGGCAATCAGCCCCAGCATTTT. Its translation: CASSLRDRGNQPQHF.

The chain has TRBV29-1 and TRBJ2-7, with 11 positions matching TRBD2. Germline V lookup: CDR1 SQVTM, CDR2 ANQGSEA. CDR3 length: 13 residues. V lost 7 bases and J lost 2; bases outside the gene matches: 4. CDR3 in amino acids: CSAGTSGPYEQYF. The CDR3 region has the DNA TGCAGCGCAGGGACTAGCGGTCCCTACGAGCAGTACTTC.

This clone was counted a few times. The DNA for the CDR3 is TGTGCCAGCAGCGCTACTAGCGGGGATTACGAGCAGTACTTC. It yields the protein CASSATSGDYEQYF. The chain couples TRBV7-2 to TRBJ2-7, with 10 bases fitting TRBD2. CDR3 length: 14 amino acids. Losses at the gene ends were 5 bases for V and 4 bases for J; bases not matched to a gene: 5. Per the germline V gene, CDR1 is SGHTA and CDR2 is FQGNSA.

Only a few counts were recorded for this clone. The V and J genes are TRBV5-4 and TRBJ2-2, with 10 bases identical to TRBD2. The CDR3 covers 15 residues. Germline V gene data show CDR1 as SGHNT and CDR2 as YYREEE (reference sequence). With V trimmed by 4 bases and J by 5 bases, 5 bases remained unmatched. The CDR3 nucleotides are TGTGCCAGCAGCCACGGACTAGCGGATACCGGGGAGCTGTTTTTT. Translation gives CASSHGLADTGELFF.

The chain carries TRBV29-1 and TRBJ2-7; 10 bases agree with TRBD1. CDR3 length: 14 amino acids. Trimming cost V 5 bases and J 2 bases; bases outside gene matches: 6. Germline CDR1 is SQVTM and CDR2 is ANQGSEA. CDR3 coding DNA: TGCAGCGTTTTGGGACAGGGGACCCCCTACGAGCAGTACTTC. Amino acid sequence: CSVLGQGTPYEQYF.

The V call is TRBV30, the J call TRBJ1-1; 7 bases are a match to TRBD1. Looked up from germline, CDR1 is GTSNPN and CDR2 is SVGIG (reference sequence). CDR3 length: 17 amino acids. The trim removed 0 bases at V and 0 bases at J, leaving 10 bases unmatched. The CDR3 sequence is CAWSVRGQLTMNTEAFF. CDR3 in DNA: TGTGCCTGGAGTGTACGGGGACAGCTAACCATGAACACTGAAGCTTTCTTT.

This clone was seen only a few times. The chain recombines TRBV10-3 with TRBJ1-1, with D uncertain. CDR1 and CDR2 (germline): ENHRY, SYGVKD. The CDR3 contains 11 residues. Trimming stripped 6 bases from V and 3 bases from J, with 5 bases between. The CDR3 here is CAISGYTEAFF. The CDR3, as DNA: TGTGCCATCAGCGGATACACTGAAGCTTTCTTT.

This clone was counted between two and nine times. This sequence joins TRBV30 and TRBJ1-5; D not resolved. Trimming took off 2 bases at V and 3 bases at J, with 5 bases between the two ends. CDR3 size: 12 residues. Germline V lookup: CDR1 GTSNPN, CDR2 SVGIG (reference sequence). The CDR3 sequence: CAWSFPNQPQHF. CDR3 coding DNA: TGTGCCTGGAGTTTCCCCAATCAGCCCCAGCATTTT.

This chain links TRBV28 with TRBJ2-4; D uncertain. This CDR3 is built from 13 residues. The germline gives CDR1 MDHEN, CDR2 SYDVKM. Trimming removed 6 bases from V and 6 bases from J, with 12 bases in between. Written as DNA, the CDR3 is TGTGCCAGCAGGTCGGCGGCGTCAAACATTCAGTACTTC. It translates to CASRSAASNIQYF.

This chain uses TRBV29-1 with TRBJ2-5; 7 positions match TRBD2. CDR3 size: 14 residues. Germline loops: CDR1 SQVTM, CDR2 ANQGSEA. After removal of 3 bases from V and 2 bases from J, the junction contained 6 bases not matched to a gene. The CDR3: CSVDPAGRQETQYF. In nucleotides, the CDR3 is TGCAGCGTTGATCCAGCGGGGCGGCAAGAGACCCAGTACTTC.

This clone was seen once. This chain joins TRBV7-6 and TRBJ1-4; 7 bases map to TRBD1. The CDR3 sequence is 14 residues long. Germline CDR1 and CDR2: SGHVS and FNYEAQ. With 7 bases clipped from V and 7 bases from J, the junction kept 9 bases outside the gene matches. The DNA for the CDR3 is TGTGCCAGCACCCAAGACAGGGTGGGTGAAAAACTGTTTTTT. Its protein product is CASTQDRVGEKLFF.

The sample holds a few counts of this clone. The identical CDR3 is also encoded by other nucleotide sequences in the sample. J is TRBJ2-7 and V is TRBV29-1; TRBD1 matches at 11 bases. Looked up from germline, CDR1 is SQVTM and CDR2 is ANQGSEA. Losses at the gene ends were 7 bases for V and 4 bases for J; bases not matched to a gene: 3. CDR3 length: 12 residues. In DNA form, the CDR3 reads TGCAGCGGCGGGGACAGGGGGTACGAGCAGTACTTC. Protein product: CSGGDRGYEQYF.

There are a few counts of this clone. The genes are TRBV10-3 and TRBJ2-1; TRBD2 matches 10 bases. The CDR3 loop spans 14 amino acids. V was pared by 10 bases and J by 11 bases, with 14 bases of the junction left unmatched. Germline CDR1 is ENHRY and CDR2 is SYGVKD. DNA of the CDR3: TGTGCCAGCAGGTCCTCAGCGGGAGGGCGCCAGCAGTTCTTC. Its protein product is CASRSSAGGRQQFF.

This sequence joins TRBV25-1 and TRBJ2-7; D is unclear. The CDR3 extends over 11 amino acids. Germline V CDR1 and CDR2: MGHDK, SYGVNS. The germline V and J ends were trimmed by 11 bases and 7 bases, with 15 bases remaining between them. In DNA, the CDR3 is TGTGCCGGGGTACGTCGGAAGGAGCAGTACTTC. It encodes CAGVRRKEQYF.

This chain connects TRBV30 to TRBJ2-3, with 15 nucleotides matching TRBD2. The CDR3 runs 15 residues. CDR1 and CDR2 from the germline V gene are GTSNPN and SVGIG (reference sequence). V lost 2 bases, J lost 8 bases, and 5 bases stayed unmatched. CDR3 residues: CAWSRGLAGGGTQYF. In nucleotides, the CDR3 is TGTGCCTGGAGTCGGGGACTAGCGGGAGGAGGTACGCAGTATTTT.

V is TRBV9 and J is TRBJ1-5; D unclear. The CDR3 is 13 residues long. The V gene lost 0 bases and the J gene lost 5 bases, with 6 bases spanning the gap. CDR1 is SGDLS and CDR2 is YYNGEE in the germline V gene. The DNA for the CDR3 is TGTGCCAGCAGCGTAGCCAGCCATCAGCCCCAGCATTTT. As protein: CASSVASHQPQHF.

In its sample, this clone was seen once. J is TRBJ1-4 and V is TRBV30; TRBD1 aligns across 9 bases. CDR3 length: 14 amino acids. Germline V gene sequence: CDR1 GTSNPN, CDR2 SVGIG (reference sequence). The V gene end was trimmed by 2 bases and the J gene end by 8 bases; junction bases not matched to a gene: 6. CDR3: CAWSFGDREEKLFF. The CDR3, as DNA: TGTGCCTGGAGTTTCGGGGACAGGGAAGAAAAACTGTTTTTT. Supplemented by reference TRBV30 and TRBJ1-4, the full variable domain reads SQTIHQWPATLVQPVGSPLSLECTVEGTSNPNLYWYRQAAGRGLQLLFYSVGIGQISSEVPQNLSASRPQDRQFILSSKKLLLSDSGFYLCAWSFGDREEKLFFGSGTQLSVL.

The chain couples TRBV7-9 to TRBJ2-1; perhaps TRBD2 as D (6 bases). V gave up 7 bases and J gave up 6 bases, with 13 bases separating them. CDR3 length: 13 amino acids. Germline lookup yields CDR1 SEHNR and CDR2 FQNEAQ (reference sequence). CDR3 protein: CASNLGSGNEQFF. The CDR3 DNA is TGTGCCAGCAATCTGGGTAGCGGCAATGAGCAGTTCTTC.

The chain is built from TRBV2 and TRBJ2-7; D is undetermined. The V end lost 4 bases, the J end lost 3 bases, and 4 bases lay between the germline ends. This CDR3 is 11 amino acids long. The germline V gene encodes CDR1 SNHLY and CDR2 FYNNEI. In DNA, the CDR3 is TGTGCCAGCAGTGTAGACTACGAGCAGTACTTC. This sequence encodes CASSVDYEQYF.